Below, 3 T cell receptor beta chains from the same sample are listed, as sequenced in a study of PD-1 blockade in classical Hodgkin lymphoma. Brentuximab vedotin exposure varied, and every patient relapsed after autologous stem cell transplantation. Sequencing was performed with immunoSEQ multiplex PCR; in TCRdb, only in-frame clones are kept and a portion is missing. Of tens of thousands of clones listed, over 85% were seen once; the top ten hold 9.7%. The sample was peripheral blood mononuclear cells (PBMCs), taken at baseline. The receptor source for this set is a human donor with classical Hodgkin lymphoma.

The chain uses TRBV18 and TRBJ2-7; 11 bases are shared with TRBD2. The CDR3 has 16 residues. With V trimmed by 2 bases and J by 2 bases, 5 bases remained unmatched. Germline V gene data show CDR1 as KGHSH and CDR2 as LQKENI. This chain's CDR3 is CASSPIPSGRTYEQYF. In DNA, the CDR3 is TGTGCCAGCTCACCAATCCCTAGCGGGAGGACCTACGAGCAGTACTTC.

The chain joins TRBV6-5 to TRBJ2-1; 7 positions match TRBD1. Looked up from germline, CDR1 is MNHEY and CDR2 is SVGAGI. The CDR3 is 15 amino acids. After removal of 6 bases from V and 2 bases from J, the junction contained 7 bases not matched to a gene. The CDR3 is CASRPQTGTYNEQFF. CDR3 nucleotide sequence: TGTGCCAGCAGGCCACAGACAGGGACCTACAATGAGCAGTTCTTC.

The chain combines TRBV7-9 with TRBJ2-5; a weak D match, TRBD1 (5 bases). V gave up 6 bases and J gave up 5 bases, with 16 bases separating them. The germline CDR1 and CDR2 sequences are SEHNR and FQNEAQ (reference sequence). The CDR3 is made up of 14 amino acids. CDR3 coding DNA: TGTGCCAGCAGTCCAAAGGGGTATGGGGAGACCCAGTACTTC. Translated: CASSPKGYGETQYF.